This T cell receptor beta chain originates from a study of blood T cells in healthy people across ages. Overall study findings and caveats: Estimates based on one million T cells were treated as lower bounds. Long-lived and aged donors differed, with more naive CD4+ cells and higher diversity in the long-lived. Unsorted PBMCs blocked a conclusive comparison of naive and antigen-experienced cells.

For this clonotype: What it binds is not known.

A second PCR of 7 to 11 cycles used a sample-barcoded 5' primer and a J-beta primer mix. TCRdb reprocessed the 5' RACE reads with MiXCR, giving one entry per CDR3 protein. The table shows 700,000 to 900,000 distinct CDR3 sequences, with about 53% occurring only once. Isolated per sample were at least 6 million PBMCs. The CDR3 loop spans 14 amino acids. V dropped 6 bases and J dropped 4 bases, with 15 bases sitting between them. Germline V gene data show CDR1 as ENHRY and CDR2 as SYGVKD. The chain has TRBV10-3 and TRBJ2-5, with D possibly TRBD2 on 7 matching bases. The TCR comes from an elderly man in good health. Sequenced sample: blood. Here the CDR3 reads CAISPTGGGETQYF. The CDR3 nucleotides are TGTGCCATCAGCCCCACGGGGGGCGGAGAGACCCAGTACTTC.